This T cell receptor beta chain was documented in a study of blood T cell repertoires in COVID-19. Study-level background: The samples span acute and convalescent COVID-19 from the United States, Italy and Spain.

The V gene end was trimmed by 2 bases and the J gene end by 1 base; junction bases not matched to a gene: 16. The CDR3 contains 19 residues. CDR1 SGHVS and CDR2 FNYEAQ come from the germline V gene. Original handling: How many nucleated cells were present was estimated from reference gene primer amplification. Assay: immunoSEQ multiplex PCR; the TCRdb copy retains only in-frame clones and omits some. The V and J calls and the clone size are those of that table, but D and trimming were determined from the DNA. The sample has more than 200,000 clones; less than 90% are singletons. The TCR originated in a man aged 60 to 75 with acute or convalescent COVID-19. This sequence joins TRBV7-6 and TRBJ2-5; 7 bases match TRBD1. Sequencing input: peripheral blood. CDR3 sequence reads: CASSLLVSALGQIQETQYF. In DNA, the CDR3 is TGTGCCAGCAGCTTACTCGTTAGTGCTCTGGGACAGATCCAAGAGACCCAGTACTTC.